The rows below give T cell receptor beta chains drawn from one sample of a study of shared T cell receptors in the human thymus. Profiling relied on immunoSEQ multiplex PCR, and the TCRdb table lists in-frame clones only, not all of them. The sample yields approximately 730,000 clones, approximately 85% seen once. The sample was also linked to a second study, of human thymus T cells.

Sequenced: thymocytes. All receptors come from a girl less than two years old with a congenital heart defect. CDR3s include the opening cysteine and the closing phenylalanine or tryptophan. D genes are given only for firm matches. Rows may omit the clone size; those that give it use once, few, many or a size class.

V gene: TRBV28
J gene: TRBJ2-7
clone size: -
D gene: -
CDR3 protein: CASNVGQTNYEQYF
CDR3 DNA: TGTGCCAGCAACGTTGGGCAGACAAACTACGAGCAGTACTTC

V gene: TRBV14
J gene: TRBJ1-5
clone size: -
D gene: TRBD1
CDR3 protein: CASGKGTALPKDQPQHF
CDR3 DNA: TGTGCCAGCGGCAAAGGGACAGCGCTACCAAAGGATCAGCCCCAGCATTTT

V gene: TRBV13
J gene: TRBJ1-3
clone size: -
D gene: TRBD1
CDR3 protein: CASSGPSDRGSGNTIYF
CDR3 DNA: TGTGCCAGCAGCGGTCCGTCGGACAGGGGATCTGGAAACACCATATATTTT

V gene: TRBV10-2
J gene: TRBJ2-5
clone size: -
D gene: TRBD2
CDR3 protein: CASSESRASGGETQYF
CDR3 DNA: TGCGCCAGCAGTGAGTCGCGGGCTAGCGGGGGGGAGACCCAGTACTTC

V gene: TRBV5-6
J gene: TRBJ1-6
clone size: -
D gene: -
CDR3 protein: CASLKGPGRASPLHF
CDR3 DNA: TGTGCCAGCCTAAAGGGGCCGGGCCGAGCTTCACCCCTCCACTTT

V gene: TRBV5-6
J gene: TRBJ2-5
clone size: once
D gene: -
CDR3 protein: CASSLDSEQETQYF
CDR3 DNA: TGTGCCAGCAGCTTAGACAGTGAACAAGAGACCCAGTACTTC

V gene: TRBV15
J gene: TRBJ2-3
clone size: once
D gene: TRBD1
CDR3 protein: CATGRQGAPTDTQYF
CDR3 DNA: TGTGCCACGGGTCGACAGGGGGCACCCACAGATACGCAGTATTTT

V gene: TRBV7-9
J gene: TRBJ2-7
clone size: -
D gene: -
CDR3 protein: CASSPNEQYF
CDR3 DNA: TGTGCCAGCAGCCCAAACGAGCAGTACTTC

V gene: TRBV27
J gene: TRBJ1-1
clone size: -
D gene: TRBD1
CDR3 protein: CARPFPGQGSTEAFF
CDR3 DNA: TGTGCCAGACCCTTCCCGGGACAGGGATCCACTGAAGCTTTCTTT

V gene: TRBV6-5
J gene: TRBJ2-1
clone size: -
D gene: -
CDR3 protein: CASSYRWVTVSEQFF
CDR3 DNA: TGTGCCAGCAGTTACCGTTGGGTGACAGTCAGTGAGCAGTTCTTC

V gene: TRBV4-1
J gene: TRBJ2-7
clone size: -
D gene: -
CDR3 protein: CASSQPRDKSYEQYF
CDR3 DNA: TGCGCCAGCAGCCAACCACGGGACAAATCCTACGAGCAGTACTTC